The 2 T cell receptor beta chains below all came from one sample that was sequenced in a study of T cell responses to AZD1222 COVID-19 vaccine. TCRdb's table, derived via immunoSEQ multiplex PCR, lists solely in-frame clones and lacks some. The table records 150,000 to 200,000 clones, around 90% of them present only once. The material sequenced was peripheral blood, taken on day 0 of AZD1222 vaccination. These receptors were collected from an adult in good health.

V usage is TRBV24-1 and J usage is TRBJ2-7, with a tentative D call TRBD1 (6 bases). Germline V gives CDR1 KGHDR, CDR2 SFDVKD. CDR3 length: 13 residues. Trimming pared 7 bases from V and 2 bases from J, leaving 11 bases between. CDR3 in amino acids: CATRSDRTYEQYV. The CDR3 nucleotides are TGTGCCACCAGGTCAGACAGGACCTACGAGCAGTACGTC.

This clone was seen a few times. The J gene is TRBJ1-4, the V gene TRBV14, with D uncertain. The CDR3 runs to 16 residues. V dropped 0 bases and J dropped 7 bases, with 15 bases sitting between them. Germline CDR1 reads SGHDN; CDR2 reads FVKESK. The CDR3 nucleotides are TGTGCCAGCAGCCAAGAAGTCCGGGGAGTAGGTGAAAAACTGTTTTTT. It yields the protein CASSQEVRGVGEKLFF. Using reference TRBV14 and TRBJ1-4 for the parts outside the CDR3, the full variable domain is EAGVTQFPSHSVIEKGQTVTLRCDPISGHDNLYWYRRVMGKEIKFLLHFVKESKQDESGMPNNRFLAERTGGTYSTLKVQPAELEDSGVYFCASSQEVRGVGEKLFFGSGTQLSVL.